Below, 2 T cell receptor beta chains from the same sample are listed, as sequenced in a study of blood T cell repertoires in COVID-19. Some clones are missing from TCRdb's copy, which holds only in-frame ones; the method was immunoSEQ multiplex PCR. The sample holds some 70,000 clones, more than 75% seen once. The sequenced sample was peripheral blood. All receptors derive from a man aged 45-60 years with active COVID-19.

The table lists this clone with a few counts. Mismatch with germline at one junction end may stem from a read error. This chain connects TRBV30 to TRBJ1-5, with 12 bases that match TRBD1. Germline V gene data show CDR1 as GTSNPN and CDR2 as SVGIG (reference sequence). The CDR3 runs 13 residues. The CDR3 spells CACRDRGLQRQHF. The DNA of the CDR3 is TGTGCCTGCCGGGACAGGGGGCTTCAGCGCCAGCATTTT.

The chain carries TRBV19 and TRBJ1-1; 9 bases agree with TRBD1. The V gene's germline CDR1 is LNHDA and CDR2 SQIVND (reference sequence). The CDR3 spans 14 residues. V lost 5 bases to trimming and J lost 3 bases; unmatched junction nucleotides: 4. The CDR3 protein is CASSPDRGYTEAFF. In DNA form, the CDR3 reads TGTGCCAGTAGTCCTGACAGGGGGTACACTGAAGCTTTCTTT.